This T cell receptor (beta chain) was observed in a study of cytomegalovirus exposure and HLA in healthy donors. Findings of the study overall: Usually a TCR sequence was rare, but some public TCRs were found in many donors.

Clones were sequenced by immunoSEQ multiplex PCR, and TCRdb holds only the in-frame ones, with some missing. The sample includes some 49,000 clones, nearly 95% of them seen just once. With respect to this clone: Its antigen is not identified.

The CDR3 loop spans 15 amino acids. Germline V CDR1 and CDR2: SGHTS, YDEGEE. Trimming took off 2 bases at V and 4 bases at J, with 15 bases between the two ends. The sample comprised PBMCs. The origin of this receptor is a woman between 18 and 29 years old in good health and CMV-seropositive. This chain connects TRBV5-8 to TRBJ1-1; TRBD1 is a possible D gene (5 bases). The CDR3 is CASSLDTREGTEAFF. CDR3 DNA: TGTGCCAGCAGCTTAGATACCAGGGAAGGCACTGAAGCTTTCTTT.